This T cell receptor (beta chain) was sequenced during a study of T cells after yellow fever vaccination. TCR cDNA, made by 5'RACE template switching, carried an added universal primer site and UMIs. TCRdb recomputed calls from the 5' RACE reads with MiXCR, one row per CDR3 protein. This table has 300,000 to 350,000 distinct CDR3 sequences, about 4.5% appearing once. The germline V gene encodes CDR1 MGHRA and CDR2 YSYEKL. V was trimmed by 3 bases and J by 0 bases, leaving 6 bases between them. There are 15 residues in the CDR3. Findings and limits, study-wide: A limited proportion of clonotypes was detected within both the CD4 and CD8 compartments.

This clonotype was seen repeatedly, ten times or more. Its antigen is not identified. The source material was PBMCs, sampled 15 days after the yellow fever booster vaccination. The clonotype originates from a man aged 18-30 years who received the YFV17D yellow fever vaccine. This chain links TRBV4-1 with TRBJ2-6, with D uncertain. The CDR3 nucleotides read TGCGCCAGCAGCCACCACAGCTCTGGGGCCAACGTCCTGACTTTC. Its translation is CASSHHSSGANVLTF.